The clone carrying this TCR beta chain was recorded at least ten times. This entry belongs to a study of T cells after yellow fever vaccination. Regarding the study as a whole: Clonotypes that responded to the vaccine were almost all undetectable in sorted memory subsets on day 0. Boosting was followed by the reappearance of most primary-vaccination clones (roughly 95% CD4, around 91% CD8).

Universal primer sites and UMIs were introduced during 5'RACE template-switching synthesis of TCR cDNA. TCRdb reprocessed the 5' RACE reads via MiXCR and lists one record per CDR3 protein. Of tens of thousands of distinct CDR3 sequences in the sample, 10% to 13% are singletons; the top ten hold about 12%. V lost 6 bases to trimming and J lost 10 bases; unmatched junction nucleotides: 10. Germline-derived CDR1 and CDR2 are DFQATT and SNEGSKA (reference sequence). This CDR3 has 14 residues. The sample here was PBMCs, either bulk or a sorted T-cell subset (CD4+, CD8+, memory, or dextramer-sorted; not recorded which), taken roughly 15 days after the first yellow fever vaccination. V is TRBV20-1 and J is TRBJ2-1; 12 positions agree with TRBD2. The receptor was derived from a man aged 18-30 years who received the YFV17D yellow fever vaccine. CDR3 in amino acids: CSATLAGGQNEQFF. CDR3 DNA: TGCAGTGCCACGCTAGCGGGGGGGCAGAACGAGCAGTTCTTC.